This T cell receptor (beta chain) stems from a study of cytomegalovirus exposure and HLA in healthy donors. The V gene end was trimmed by 6 bases and the J gene end by 1 base; junction bases not matched to a gene: 8. Germline V gene lookup returns CDR1 SEHNR and CDR2 FQNEAQ (reference sequence). This CDR3 comprises 16 residues. Findings and limits, study-wide: Most TCR sequences proved rare, with some public TCRs found in many donors.

PCR employed 60 Vbeta and 13 Jbeta primers. TCRdb's table, derived via immunoSEQ multiplex PCR, lists solely in-frame clones and lacks some. The sample contains approximately 76,000 clones, about 69% of which appear only once. Remarks on this clone: What it binds is not known.

This clonotype originated in a woman aged 40 to 49 in good health and CMV-seropositive. The chain carries TRBV7-9 and TRBJ2-3; 9 bases align to TRBD2. The sequencing sample was made of PBMCs. CDR3: CASRTGLAWGTDTQYF. CDR3 nucleotide sequence: TGTGCCAGCAGGACAGGACTAGCGTGGGGCACAGATACGCAGTATTTT.